This T cell receptor beta chain was observed in a study of blood T cells in healthy people across ages. This clonotype was seen only a few times. The second PCR ran about 6 to 12 cycles with a sample-barcoded 5' primer and J-beta primers. TCRdb independently ran MiXCR on the 5' RACE reads; one entry per CDR3 protein. Of about 1.4 million distinct CDR3 sequences listed, roughly 60% are singletons. V dropped 1 base and J dropped 0 bases, with 13 bases sitting between them. This CDR3 region has 17 residues. Germline CDR1 is MGHRA and CDR2 is YSYEKL. The TCR comes from a man aged 18-30 years in good health. The chain has TRBV4-1 and TRBJ2-1, with no clear D. The sample was blood. DNA for the CDR3: TGCGCCAGCAGCCAAGTGGAAACAGCGAGCTCCTACAATGAGCAGTTCTTC. This codes for CASSQVETASSYNEQFF.